A single sample is the source of the 15 T cell receptor beta chains below, sequenced in a study of cytotoxic CD8 clonotypes in ibrutinib-treated CLL. The data were produced by immunoSEQ multiplex PCR, yet TCRdb's version contains in-frame clones alone and is incomplete. The table records under 150,000 clones, around 82% of them present only once. The sample was PBMCs, taken after 36 months of ibrutinib treatment. All receptors derive from a human donor with chronic lymphocytic leukemia.

The chain employs TRBV5-1 and TRBJ2-5; 9 nucleotides agree with TRBD1. CDR1 and CDR2 from the germline V gene are SGHRS and YFSETQ. Germline trimming cut 4 bases from V and 9 bases from J; bases unmatched to any gene: 7. The CDR3 spans 13 residues. The DNA of the CDR3 is TGCGCCAGCAGCACGCGCGACAGGGGGGCCCAGTACTTC. Protein: CASSTRDRGAQYF.

This sequence joins TRBV2 and TRBJ1-2; the match to TRBD1 covers 9 bases. The V segment lost 5 bases and the J segment 4 bases; nucleotides outside the gene matches: 14. CDR1 is SNHLY, CDR2 FYNNEI, per germline. This CDR3 region has 17 residues. The CDR3 region is CASSSPGQGPWGYGYTF. DNA for the CDR3: TGTGCCAGCAGTTCCCCGGGACAGGGCCCCTGGGGCTATGGCTACACCTTC.

The chain combines TRBV7-9 with TRBJ1-2, with TRBD1 as a possible D gene (6 bases). Germline lookup yields CDR1 SEHNR and CDR2 FQNEAQ (reference sequence). V lost 6 bases to trimming and J lost 14 bases, with 16 bases between them. The CDR3 is 11 residues long. CDR3 nucleotides: TGTGCCAGCAGTTCTGGGCGTCAGGGGACCTTC. Translating it yields CASSSGRQGTF.

This chain links TRBV13 with TRBJ1-5; 9 positions match TRBD1. Per the germline V gene, CDR1 is PRHDT and CDR2 is FYEKMQ (reference sequence). CDR3 length: 16 amino acids. Trimming removed 7 bases from V and 0 bases from J; junction bases left unmatched: 7. The CDR3 is CASTGTGIYSNQPQHF. The DNA for the CDR3 is TGTGCCAGCACCGGGACAGGGATTTATAGCAATCAGCCCCAGCATTTT.

The rearrangement uses TRBV2 and TRBJ1-1, with a tentative D call TRBD1 (5 bases). V shed 8 bases and J shed 4 bases, with 14 bases lying between them. The germline V gene has CDR1 SNHLY and CDR2 FYNNEI. The CDR3 spans 13 residues. CDR3 bases: TGTGCCAGCCAGCTAGGGGAGCGCACTGAAGCTTTCTTT. Translating gives CASQLGERTEAFF. Full variable domain (outside the CDR3, taken from reference TRBV2 and TRBJ1-1): EPEVTQTPSHQVTQMGQEVILRCVPISNHLYFYWYRQILGQKVEFLVSFYNNEISEKSEIFDDQFSVERPDGSNFTLKIRSTKLEDSAMYFCASQLGERTEAFFGQGTRLTVV.

V and J are TRBV19 and TRBJ2-5; no reliable D call. The V gene lost 3 bases and the J gene lost 6 bases, with 11 bases spanning the gap. The germline V gene has CDR1 LNHDA and CDR2 SQIVND (reference sequence). This CDR3 has 13 amino acids. CDR3 protein: CASSIVGWQTQYF. CDR3 DNA sequence: TGTGCCAGTAGTATTGTGGGGTGGCAGACCCAGTACTTC.

This rearrangement joins TRBV4-1 to TRBJ2-3, with 12 bases that match TRBD2. The CDR3 runs to 16 residues. The germline CDR1 and CDR2 sequences are MGHRA and YSYEKL. With 2 bases clipped from V and 4 bases from J, the junction kept 4 bases outside the gene matches. The CDR3, as DNA: TGCGCCAGCAGCCAATTGGGACTAGCGGGCCCAGATACGCAGTATTTT. Translation: CASSQLGLAGPDTQYF.

V gene TRBV19 combines with J gene TRBJ2-7; D call uncertain. Trimming cost V 1 base and J 6 bases, with 4 bases left between them. This CDR3 contains 11 residues. The germline V gene has CDR1 LNHDA and CDR2 SQIVND (reference sequence). CDR3 nucleotide sequence: TGTGCCAGTAGTATAGGTAGCGAGCAGTACTTC. Translating gives CASSIGSEQYF.

The V call is TRBV20-1, the J call TRBJ2-3; no clear D. Trimming shortened V by 2 bases and J by 7 bases, and 7 bases separated the two germline ends. CDR3 size: 11 residues. Germline loops: CDR1 DFQATT, CDR2 SNEGSKA (reference sequence). CDR3 bases: TGCAGTGCTAGAATTAGGCATACGCAGTATTTT. The encoded protein is CSARIRHTQYF.

V is TRBV7-2 and J is TRBJ2-7; 8 bases match TRBD2. CDR1 and CDR2 (germline): SGHTA, FQGNSA. CDR3 length: 15 residues. Trimming took 0 bases from V and 2 from J; bases not matched to a gene: 3. CDR3 DNA: TGTGCCAGCAGCTTAGCGCCTAGCGGGCCCTACGAGCAGTACTTC. Translation gives CASSLAPSGPYEQYF. The full variable domain, its missing parts supplied by reference TRBV7-2 and TRBJ2-7, is GAGVSQSPSNKVTEKGKDVELRCDPISGHTALYWYRQSLGQGLEFLIYFQGNSAPDKSGLPSDRFSAERTGGSVSTLTIQRTQQEDSAVYLCASSLAPSGPYEQYFGPGTRLTVT.

This clone occurred a few times. The chain recombines TRBV2 with TRBJ2-1; weak D call: TRBD1 (5 bases). Germline loops: CDR1 SNHLY, CDR2 FYNNEI. Trimming cost V 2 bases and J 12 bases, with 20 bases left between them. The CDR3 is made up of 15 amino acids. The CDR3 bases are TGTGCCAGCAGTGAACAGGGTCCTCCGAAGTTTGTGCAGTTCTTC. Translating gives CASSEQGPPKFVQFF.

V gene TRBV4-1 combines with J gene TRBJ1-1, with D possibly TRBD1 on 6 matching bases. The germline V gene encodes CDR1 MGHRA and CDR2 YSYEKL. The CDR3 length is 13 residues. Deletions cut 3 bases from V and 8 bases from J, with 13 bases between. The CDR3 DNA reads as TGCGCCAGCAGCCACCTCTGGGACAACGAAGCTTTCTTT. As protein: CASSHLWDNEAFF.

The chain uses TRBV29-1 and TRBJ2-1; D is ambiguous. Germline CDR1 and CDR2: SQVTM and ANQGSEA. The CDR3 length is 13 residues. The germline V and J ends were trimmed by 4 bases and 4 bases, with 11 bases remaining between them. The CDR3 nucleotides are TGCAGCGTTGTTCCGCCGGGTTACAATGAGCAGTTCTTC. Its translation: CSVVPPGYNEQFF.

V gene TRBV2 combines with J gene TRBJ1-5; D not certain. Germline V gene lookup returns CDR1 SNHLY and CDR2 FYNNEI. V lost 4 bases and J 4 bases, leaving 11 bases between the germline ends. The CDR3 is made up of 14 amino acids. In DNA form, the CDR3 reads TGTGCCAGCAGTGCGTGGGTCGGGAATCAGCCCCAGCATTTT. Translation: CASSAWVGNQPQHF.

The chain joins TRBV27 to TRBJ1-5, with D possibly being TRBD1 (5 bases). V gave up 3 bases and J gave up 2 bases, with 20 bases separating them. CDR1 and CDR2 (germline): MNHEY, SMNVEV (reference sequence). This CDR3 is built from 18 residues. CDR3 nucleotides: TGTGCCAGCAGTTTGTCAGGGCGGGCTATCGTAGGCAATCAGCCCCAGCATTTT. Encoded protein: CASSLSGRAIVGNQPQHF.